The present entry profiles one T cell receptor (beta chain) with its context. This sample was included in a study of glioma-infiltrating T cells after dendritic cell vaccination. The ends were cut back, 7 bases at V and 6 bases at J, with 19 bases in the middle. Looked up from germline, CDR1 is MNHNS and CDR2 is SASEGT. The CDR3 is 15 residues long. The protocol was immunoSEQ multiplex PCR, while the TCRdb copy is restricted to in-frame clones and leaves out a portion. The sample lists around 72,000 clones, about 76% occurring once. The chain couples TRBV6-1 to TRBJ1-5, with D tentatively TRBD1 (5 bases). This clonotype was obtained from a human donor with glioblastoma. This material consisted of blood, taken before dendritic cell vaccination. The CDR3 DNA sequence: TGTGCCAGCAAATCCGGGGGAGGTTTCGGTCAGCCCCAGCATTTT. It codes for CASKSGGGFGQPQHF.